This T cell receptor (beta chain) was profiled in a study of T cell responses to AZD1222 COVID-19 vaccine (dated by TCRdb to about 2021). Some background on the complete study: Because spike-specific TCR depth and breadth did not differ between the two schedules, AZD1222 recipients who got a second dose at roughly 4 weeks were pooled with those who got a second dose at roughly 12 weeks. Enrollment into the trials was organized by age into subgroups of 18-55, 56-69 and 70-plus years, and those subgroups contained roughly 150, 30 and 60 TCR-sequenced participants, respectively. A total of approximately 240 trial participants underwent TCR sequencing, of whom around 200 received two doses of AZD1222 and about 26 received two doses of the MenACWY control vaccine. The paper as a whole reports these results and caveats: Because no day 14 peak-response samples were available, the repertoires could be characterized only after the peak T cell response. Most participants were white British and females outnumbered males, and the authors suggested that clonal diversity may have been underestimated. Reportedly, almost half of the unique spike-specific TCRs recognized epitopes lying outside the regions that are mutated in the B.1.351 and B.1.1.7 variants. After two AZD1222 doses, both the breadth and the depth of spike-specific TCRs were significantly higher than at day 0 and than in MenACWY recipients. Only 5 to 7 AZD1222 recipients were SARS-CoV-2 seropositive at baseline, limiting conclusions about previously exposed vaccinees. The vaccine-associated CD4 TCRs covered the entire spike protein, and the dominant responses fell in regions 160-218 and 743-854. In the small 56-69-year group, the increase in depth fell short of significance, most likely because of low power.

Explained via the paper, the time point label denotes: baseline before first vaccination. Vaccinee samples were obtained from the UK trials COV001 and COV002, which included a single-blind randomized controlled phase 2/3 trial of AZD1222 (ChAdOx1 nCoV-19) in healthy adults. For TCRbeta chain sequencing, PBMC samples were collected from trial participants at day 0 and at day 28 after the second dose. The CDR3 regions of human TCRbeta chains were analyzed by immunosequencing. For the original study's pipeline: TCRs in the repertoires were compared against a reference library of SARS-CoV-2-specific TCRs that had been generated with the MIRA antigen-specificity platform. Breadth was defined as the fraction of unique TCRs that were SARS-CoV-2-associated. Depth was defined as the fraction of total T cells that were SARS-CoV-2-associated. Using the MIRA data, each spike-specific TCR was assigned both to the spike region to which the TCR was reactive and to a CD4 or CD8 class. Log10-transformed breadth and depth values were compared by one-way ANOVA with Sidak's multiple comparisons tests. TCRdb took this table from immuneACCESS and kept in-frame rearrangements with V and J called. Such tables lack part of the clones; where checked against another copy, unresolved V genes explain under half of the gap, and the rest is unexplained. Clone size and V and J calls were adopted from that table, with D and trimming inferred from the DNA. Present in this sample are more than 100,000 clones, approximately 90% of which were seen just once. The top ten constitute roughly 2.4% of the sample.

A note on this clone: What this receptor recognizes is not known. Base quality data are lacking; no much larger clone is found one base away.

The sequence was obtained from an adult in good health. This specimen consisted of peripheral blood, obtained on day 0 of AZD1222 vaccination.

CDR3 protein: CASSAHLAGFTGVPYEQYF. The DNA sequence reads TGTGCCAGCAGCGCACACCTAGCCGGCTTTACAGGGGTGCCCTACGAGCAGTACTTC. This chain joins TRBV11-2 to TRBJ2-7, with TRBD1 matching 7 junction bases. V is cut back by 5 bases and J by 2 bases, with 21 bases in the junction unmatched. Taken from the germline V gene, the CDR1 and CDR2 loops are SGHAT and FQNNGV. CDR3 length: 19 amino acids, cysteine to phenylalanine. The sequence is cut down to CDR3 DNA, 57 bases in frame from base 1.